The 26 T cell receptor beta chains below were found in one sample sequenced in a study of monozygotic twins with cystic fibrosis. The assay was immunoSEQ multiplex PCR, and TCRdb's table has in-frame clones only and misses some. The table shows tens of thousands of clones, with over 70% occurring only once. Sequenced material: blood. The receptors were sampled from a girl aged 2 to 9 with cystic fibrosis.

V usage is TRBV5-1 and J usage is TRBJ2-3; possible D gene TRBD1, 5 bases. The length of the CDR3 is 16 residues. Germline lookup yields CDR1 SGHRS and CDR2 YFSETQ. Trimming took 0 bases from V and 5 from J, leaving 16 bases between them. CDR3 residues: CASSLEWGRVEDTQYF. The CDR3 region has the DNA TGCGCCAGCAGCTTGGAATGGGGCAGGGTGGAAGATACGCAGTATTTT.

The CDR3 nucleotides are TGCGCCAGCAGCCACCCTCGGGACAGCTATTCTGGAAACACCATATATTTT. Translated: CASSHPRDSYSGNTIYF. This chain connects TRBV4-1 to TRBJ1-3, with 7 bases aligning to TRBD1. V dropped 3 bases and J dropped 1; count of bases not matched to a gene: 9. Germline values: CDR1 MGHRA, CDR2 YSYEKL. CDR3 size: 17 residues.

The V call is TRBV6-5, the J call TRBJ1-5; D is unresolved. This CDR3 contains 14 residues. Between the trimmed V and J ends, which lost 5 bases and 7 bases, there was a span of 15 bases. CDR1 is MNHEY, CDR2 SVGAGI, per germline. The CDR3 reads CASSIARVGQPQHF. The CDR3 region has the DNA TGTGCCAGCAGTATCGCGAGGGTTGGACAGCCCCAGCATTTT.

The chain joins TRBV9 to TRBJ2-6; D could derive from TRBD1 or TRBD2 (6 bases each). This CDR3 spans 15 amino acids. V gave up 3 bases and J gave up 7 bases, with 14 bases separating them. Per germline, CDR1 SGDLS and CDR2 YYNGEE. CDR3 in amino acids: CASSGGALKANVLTF. The DNA of the CDR3 is TGTGCCAGCAGCGGGGGGGCCCTAAAAGCCAACGTCCTGACTTTC.

This rearrangement joins TRBV4-1 to TRBJ2-7; unclear D gene. Germline lookup yields CDR1 MGHRA and CDR2 YSYEKL. The germline V and J ends were trimmed by 1 base and 4 bases, with 11 bases remaining between them. The CDR3 is 14 residues long. CDR3 protein: CASSQGGRLYEQYF. As DNA, the CDR3 is TGCGCCAGCAGCCAAGGTGGAAGGCTGTACGAGCAGTACTTC.

This chain connects TRBV7-9 to TRBJ1-2; the match to TRBD1 covers 8 bases. In germline, CDR1 is SEHNR, CDR2 FQNEAQ (reference sequence). The V and J ends lost 1 base and 7 bases, in that order; junction bases with no gene match: 5. This CDR3 has 14 amino acids. The CDR3 here is CASSLVDRAGGYTF. The CDR3 DNA reads TGTGCCAGCAGCTTAGTGGACAGGGCAGGTGGCTACACCTTC. Full variable domain (remainder filled in from reference TRBV7-9 and TRBJ1-2): DTGVSQNPRHKITKRGQNVTFRCDPISEHNRLYWYRQTLGQGPEFLTYFQNEAQLEKSRLLSDRFSAERPKGSFSTLEIQRTEQGDSAMYLCASSLVDRAGGYTFGSGTRLTVV.

This sequence joins TRBV5-1 and TRBJ2-7; 7 nucleotides agree with TRBD2. Germline CDR1 is SGHRS and CDR2 is YFSETQ. The junction had 5 bases not matched to a gene; V was cut back by 2 bases and J by 0 bases. The CDR3 spans 15 residues. The CDR3 DNA reads TGCGCCAGCAGCTTTCGGGGGGATTACTCCTACGAGCAGTACTTC. It translates to CASSFRGDYSYEQYF.

In its sample, this clone was seen once. The chain is built from TRBV5-1 and TRBJ2-3; D possibly corresponds to TRBD1 (6 bases). CDR3 length: 14 amino acids. V was pared by 3 bases and J by 0 bases, with 8 bases between. Germline CDR1 reads SGHRS; CDR2 reads YFSETQ. CDR3 DNA: TGCGCCAGCAGCTGGGACACCAGCACAGATACGCAGTATTTT. Its translation is CASSWDTSTDTQYF. Supplemented by reference TRBV5-1 and TRBJ2-3, the full variable domain reads KAGVTQTPRYLIKTRGQQVTLSCSPISGHRSVSWYQQTPGQGLQFLFEYFSETQRNKGNFPGRFSGRQFSNSRSEMNVSTLELGDSALYLCASSWDTSTDTQYFGPGTRLTVL.

This chain joins TRBV27 and TRBJ1-6; D is unresolved. The CDR3 is made up of 16 amino acids. Trimming cost V 2 bases and J 8 bases, with 16 bases left between them. CDR1 is MNHEY, CDR2 SMNVEV, per germline (reference sequence). The CDR3 is CASSLSQRIRHSPLHF. The CDR3 DNA reads as TGTGCCAGCAGTTTAAGCCAACGAATAAGGCATTCACCCCTCCACTTT.

The rearrangement joins TRBV10-3 to TRBJ1-6; no firm D call. The CDR3 covers 13 residues. Germline CDR1 ENHRY, CDR2 SYGVKD. V was clipped by 8 bases and J by 4 bases, with 9 bases between them. The CDR3 nucleotides are TGTGCCATCTCCCGGGCTTATAATTCACCCCTCCACTTT. Its translation: CAISRAYNSPLHF.

The chain uses TRBV9 and TRBJ1-6, with D hard to call. The CDR3 sequence is 13 residues long. CDR1 and CDR2 from the germline V gene are SGDLS and YYNGEE. Between the trimmed V and J ends, which lost 0 bases and 7 bases, there was a span of 5 bases. The CDR3 spells CASSVGANSPLHF. DNA of the CDR3: TGTGCCAGCAGCGTAGGGGCCAATTCACCCCTCCACTTT.

The chain recombines TRBV30 with TRBJ2-3; D gene unclear. Per the germline V gene, CDR1 is GTSNPN and CDR2 is SVGIG (reference sequence). V shed 0 bases and J shed 2 bases, with 9 bases lying between them. The CDR3 extends over 14 amino acids. The CDR3 loop is CAWSVPPITDTQYF. For the CDR3, the DNA is TGTGCCTGGAGTGTACCACCAATCACAGATACGCAGTATTTT.

The gene calls are TRBV5-1 and TRBJ2-3; the match to TRBD1 covers 9 bases. The CDR3 has 14 residues. Trimming took 8 bases from V and 3 from J; bases not matched to a gene: 7. Per germline, CDR1 SGHRS and CDR2 YFSETQ. The DNA of the CDR3 is TGCGCCAGTAAACCGGGACAGGGAACAGATACGCAGTATTTT. It encodes CASKPGQGTDTQYF.

The V call is TRBV29-1, the J call TRBJ2-7; perhaps TRBD2 as D (7 bases). CDR3 length equals 12 residues. Germline CDR1 reads SQVTM; CDR2 reads ANQGSEA. V lost 8 bases, J lost 2 bases, and 13 bases lay in between. CDR3: CSLRGAPYEQYF. The CDR3 nucleotides read TGCAGCCTCCGGGGGGCCCCCTACGAGCAGTACTTC.

V and J are TRBV5-4 and TRBJ2-2, with D perhaps matching TRBD2 (6 bases). Trimming took off 5 bases at V and 3 bases at J, with 20 bases between the two ends. The V gene's germline CDR1 is SGHNT and CDR2 YYREEE (reference sequence). CDR3 size: 17 residues. The DNA of the CDR3 is TGTGCCAGCAGACCCGGTGGCGGGGTGAAGTACACCGGGGAGCTGTTTTTT. Translation gives CASRPGGGVKYTGELFF.

V and J are TRBV11-2 and TRBJ2-5; TRBD1 or TRBD2 may be the D gene (6 bases each). V lost 5 bases to trimming and J lost 5 bases, with 12 bases between them. The CDR3 has 13 amino acids. The V gene's germline CDR1 is SGHAT and CDR2 FQNNGV. The CDR3 sequence is CASSRGPSETQYF. The CDR3 nucleotides are TGTGCCAGCAGCCGGGGGCCGTCGGAGACCCAGTACTTC.

The J gene is TRBJ2-3, the V gene TRBV4-3; no reliable D call. The germline V and J ends were trimmed by 1 base and 1 base, with 15 bases remaining between them. The germline V gene encodes CDR1 LGHNA and CDR2 YSLEER. The CDR3 runs to 17 residues. CDR3 coding DNA: TGCGCCAGCAGCCAAGGGGTAGGACGGATAGGCACAGATACGCAGTATTTT. As protein: CASSQGVGRIGTDTQYF.

The chain combines TRBV10-2 with TRBJ2-3; D may be TRBD1 or TRBD2 (5 bases each). Trimming stripped 2 bases from V and 12 bases from J, with 12 bases between. The V gene's germline CDR1 is WSHSY and CDR2 SAAADI. This CDR3 contains 12 residues. The CDR3 sequence is CASSEGTIRQYF. The CDR3 coding sequence is TGCGCCAGCAGTGAGGGGACGATACGACAGTATTTT.

This clone showed up just a few times. The chain uses TRBV2 and TRBJ1-1, with 7 nucleotides matching TRBD1. V gave up 6 bases and J gave up 0 bases; unmatched junction bases: 10. This CDR3 spans 16 amino acids. CDR1 and CDR2 from the germline V gene are SNHLY and FYNNEI. The chain's CDR3 is CASRRRTGDLNTEAFF. The CDR3 bases are TGTGCCAGCAGGAGAAGGACAGGCGATTTGAACACTGAAGCTTTCTTT.

The chain recombines TRBV27 with TRBJ1-6; tentative D call: TRBD1 (5 bases). Germline V CDR1 and CDR2: MNHEY, SMNVEV (reference sequence). The CDR3 is 16 residues long. V was clipped by 3 bases and J by 0 bases, with 9 bases between them. CDR3 in amino acids: CASSFGGSSYNSPLHF. The CDR3 DNA sequence: TGTGCCAGCAGTTTCGGGGGTAGCTCCTATAATTCACCCCTCCACTTT.

J is TRBJ1-1 and V is TRBV5-4; unclear D gene. This CDR3 is built from 14 residues. V was shortened by 0 bases and J by 0 bases, with 6 bases between the two germline ends. Germline CDR1 reads SGHNT; CDR2 reads YYREEE (reference sequence). The chain's CDR3 is CASSLDSMNTEAFF. CDR3 DNA: TGTGCCAGCAGCTTGGACAGTATGAACACTGAAGCTTTCTTT.

The rearrangement links TRBV7-3 to TRBJ1-1; TRBD1 aligns across 7 bases. Germline V gene lookup returns CDR1 SGHTA and CDR2 FQGTGA. This CDR3 contains 14 residues. V was pared by 5 bases and J by 1 base, with 4 bases of the junction left unmatched. CDR3 coding DNA: TGTGCCAGCAGCCCCGGACAGGCGAACACTGAAGCTTTCTTT. It is translated as CASSPGQANTEAFF.

The chain joins TRBV2 to TRBJ1-1; maybe TRBD1 (5 bases). Germline assignment: CDR1 SNHLY and CDR2 FYNNEI. The V end was cut by 7 bases, the J end by 10 bases, with 19 bases between. This CDR3 region has 13 residues. The CDR3 nucleotides read TGTGCCAGCACCCTAAGGGGCCTGGAGGGAGCTTTCTTT. Translated, it gives CASTLRGLEGAFF.

The chain uses TRBV7-2 and TRBJ2-1; D may be TRBD1 (6 bases). V lost 5 bases and J lost 0, with 14 bases in between. This CDR3 comprises 16 residues. Germline V gene data show CDR1 as SGHTA and CDR2 as FQGNSA. CDR3 in amino acids: CASSESGGRSYNEQFF. CDR3 sequence (DNA): TGTGCCAGCAGCGAGAGTGGGGGCCGCTCCTACAATGAGCAGTTCTTC.

V usage is TRBV9 and J usage is TRBJ1-2; D unresolved. The V end was cut by 0 bases, the J end by 5 bases, with 8 bases between. This CDR3 region has 13 residues. CDR1 is SGDLS and CDR2 is YYNGEE in the germline V gene. The CDR3 nucleotides are TGTGCCAGCAGCGTAGGGCCCTTATATGGCTACACCTTC. It encodes CASSVGPLYGYTF. Combining the CDR3 with reference TRBV9 and TRBJ1-2 gives the whole variable domain DSGVTQTPKHLITATGQRVTLRCSPRSGDLSVYWYQQSLDQGLQFLIQYYNGEERAKGNILERFSAQQFPDLHSELNLSSLELGDSALYFCASSVGPLYGYTFGSGTRLTVV.

The J gene is TRBJ2-3, the V gene TRBV2, with D possibly TRBD2 on 7 matching bases. The CDR3 sequence is 19 residues long. Germline V lookup: CDR1 SNHLY, CDR2 FYNNEI. The ends were cut back, 2 bases at V and 4 bases at J, with 25 bases in the middle. This chain's CDR3 is CASSERQVIWGGHPDTQYF. For the CDR3, the DNA is TGTGCCAGCAGTGAAAGGCAGGTTATCTGGGGGGGCCATCCAGATACGCAGTATTTT.